This T cell receptor beta chain appears in the sequencing data of a study of OX40 agonist ivuxolimab in advanced cancers. At the level of the study: One hepatocellular carcinoma and a couple of cutaneous melanoma patients partially responded. Study-level findings and limits: Some nonresponders likewise displayed low normalized T-cell clonal expansion. Partial responders receiving 0.1-3.0 mg/kg showed among the lowest clonal expansion.

Profiling relied on immunoSEQ multiplex PCR, and the TCRdb table lists in-frame clones only, not all of them. The data show approximately 70,000 clones, with roughly 90% seen just once and over 2.5% held by the top ten. In the case of this clone: Antigen: not known.

Samples were taken at baseline and on day 1 of cycles 4 and 7. Trimming removed 2 bases from V and 2 bases from J, with 10 bases in between. This CDR3 has 14 residues. Germline-derived CDR1 and CDR2 are SGHTA and FQGNSA. V and J are TRBV7-2 and TRBJ2-7; tentatively, D is TRBD1 (5 bases). Specimen: CD4+ or CD8+ T cells sorted from blood, collected in a trial of the OX40 agonist ivuxolimab. The clonotype was recovered from an adult with an advanced solid tumor such as melanoma, head and neck, liver or kidney cancer. For the CDR3, the DNA is TGTGCCAGCAGCTTATTCGTGACAGCCTACGAGCAGTACTTC. It is translated as CASSLFVTAYEQYF.